The 17 T cell receptor beta chains below all came from one sample that was sequenced in a study of post-analysis software for immune sequencing data. Study-level results: In patients, five TRBV segments were more frequent than in controls, with TRBV5-6, TRBV5-1 and TRBV20-1 among them.

TCR beta cDNA libraries had unique molecular identifiers. TCRdb used MiXCR to reprocess the PCR reads, holding one entry per CDR3 protein. The data hold 350,000 to 450,000 distinct CDR3 sequences, with around 33% observed a single time. What these receptors recognize is not known. Material: blood. These receptors all come from a girl aged 10-17 years with multiple sclerosis.

V is TRBV5-5 and J is TRBJ2-7; the D is unclear. CDR3 length: 16 residues. The V gene lost 1 base and the J gene lost 0 bases, with 14 bases spanning the gap. CDR1 is SGHKS, CDR2 YYEKEE, per germline (reference sequence). This CDR3 is CASSLKETPISYEQYF. In DNA form, the CDR3 reads TGTGCCAGCAGCTTGAAAGAGACGCCTATCTCCTACGAGCAGTACTTC.

This clonotype was recorded a few times. V usage is TRBV28 and J usage is TRBJ2-6; possibly TRBD1 for D (6 bases). This CDR3 has 17 amino acids. The ends were cut back, 1 base at V and 0 bases at J, with 10 bases in the middle. Germline V lookup: CDR1 MDHEN, CDR2 SYDVKM. The CDR3 here is CASSLFTRGSGANVLTF. The CDR3 DNA sequence: TGTGCCAGCAGTTTATTCACCAGGGGCTCTGGGGCCAACGTCCTGACTTTC. The full variable domain, rest sourced from reference TRBV28 and TRBJ2-6, is DVKVTQSSRYLVKRTGEKVFLECVQDMDHENMFWYRQDPGLGLRLIYFSYDVKMKEKGDIPEGYSVSREKKERFSLILESASTNQTSMYLCASSLFTRGSGANVLTFGAGSRLTVL.

This clonotype occurred a few times. The chain couples TRBV10-3 to TRBJ2-7, with D perhaps TRBD2 (5 bases). Germline-derived CDR1 and CDR2 are ENHRY and SYGVKD. CDR3 size: 16 residues. With 0 bases removed from V and 2 bases from J, the gap between germline ends came to 14 bases. Written as DNA, the CDR3 is TGTGCCATCAGTGAGTCGACCCGGGAACGAGCCTACGAGCAGTACTTC. This encodes CAISESTRERAYEQYF.

The chain joins TRBV7-3 to TRBJ2-1; D call uncertain. Trimming left V 3 bases short and J 5 bases short, with 8 bases between. The CDR3 has 13 residues. From germline, CDR1 is SGHTA and CDR2 FQGTGA. CDR3 bases: TGTGCCAGCAGCTTTGATGGAAACAATGAGCAGTTCTTC. Translating gives CASSFDGNNEQFF.

This clonotype was counted only a few times. The chain employs TRBV6-6 and TRBJ2-5; TRBD2 agrees at 8 bases. After removal of 6 bases from V and 4 bases from J, the junction contained 13 bases not matched to a gene. The CDR3 totals 16 residues. CDR1 is MNHNY, CDR2 SVGAGI, per germline (reference sequence). The CDR3 sequence is CASSPSGGGHPETQYF. CDR3 nucleotides: TGTGCCAGCAGCCCCTCCGGGGGGGGTCACCCAGAGACCCAGTACTTC.

This clonotype has only a few counts. J is TRBJ2-1 and V is TRBV20-1; D is tentatively TRBD1 or TRBD2 (6 bases each). V gave up 2 bases and J gave up 8 bases, with 7 bases separating them. The CDR3 runs to 11 residues. Germline loops: CDR1 DFQATT, CDR2 SNEGSKA (reference sequence). The CDR3 DNA sequence: TGCAGTGCTAGAAGGGGGGATGAGCAGTTCTTC. Its protein is CSARRGDEQFF.

This sequence joins TRBV11-2 and TRBJ1-2; tentatively, D is TRBD1 (5 bases). The V end lost 3 bases, the J end lost 0 bases, and 11 bases lay between the germline ends. This CDR3 contains 15 residues. CDR1 is SGHAT and CDR2 is FQNNGV in the germline V gene. The CDR3 loop reads CASSLILGANYGYTF. In DNA form, the CDR3 reads TGTGCCAGCAGCTTGATCTTAGGGGCTAACTATGGCTACACCTTC. The entire variable domain, with the rest obtained from reference TRBV11-2 and TRBJ1-2, is as follows: EAGVAQSPRYKIIEKRQSVAFWCNPISGHATLYWYQQILGQGPKLLIQFQNNGVVDDSQLPKDRFSAERLKGVDSTLKIQPAKLEDSAVYLCASSLILGANYGYTFGSGTRLTVV.

This clonotype came up once. The chain has TRBV27 and TRBJ1-1; perhaps TRBD1 as D (5 bases). Germline CDR1 and CDR2: MNHEY and SMNVEV (reference sequence). V gave up 4 bases and J gave up 1 base, with 10 bases separating them. The CDR3 spans 14 residues. CDR3 sequence reads: CASSSGGGNTEAFF. In DNA, the CDR3 is TGTGCCAGCAGTTCGGGGGGGGGGAACACTGAAGCTTTCTTT.

V usage is TRBV27 and J usage is TRBJ2-1; unclear D gene. Trimming took off 8 bases at V and 11 bases at J, with 13 bases between the two ends. The CDR3 extends over 11 amino acids. The germline gives CDR1 MNHEY, CDR2 SMNVEV (reference sequence). CDR3 protein: CASGRTAQQFF. DNA of the CDR3: TGTGCCAGCGGAAGGACGGCTCAGCAGTTCTTC.

In regard to this clonotype: A much larger clonotype is one base distant, so this may be a read error. The chain is built from TRBV7-3 and TRBJ2-1, with D tentatively TRBD1 (6 bases). The CDR3 has 14 residues. V was cut by 5 bases and J by 6 bases, with 14 bases left in between. Germline V gene data show CDR1 as SGHTA and CDR2 as FQGTGA. The CDR3 nucleotides read TGTGCCAGCAGCCCCTCTACAGGGTGCAATGAGCAGTTCTTC. Translation gives CASSPSTGCNEQFF.

This chain joins TRBV4-2 and TRBJ2-2, with a possible D match to TRBD1 (6 bases). Germline V lookup: CDR1 LGHNA, CDR2 YNFKEQ. There are 18 residues in the CDR3. V was cut by 7 bases and J by 3 bases, with 24 bases left in between. This CDR3 is CASNQSPGTPIYTGELFF. For the CDR3, the DNA is TGTGCCAGCAACCAGAGCCCAGGGACACCAATTTACACCGGGGAGCTGTTTTTT.

The chain links TRBV7-2 to TRBJ1-5; 7 nucleotides agree with TRBD1. The germline V gene encodes CDR1 SGHTA and CDR2 FQGNSA. After removal of 5 bases from V and 5 bases from J, the junction contained 3 bases not matched to a gene. The CDR3 loop spans 13 amino acids. CDR3 sequence: CASSTTGDQPQHF. The DNA of the CDR3 is TGTGCCAGCAGCACAACAGGGGATCAGCCCCAGCATTTT. Supplemented by reference TRBV7-2 and TRBJ1-5, the full variable domain reads GAGVSQSPSNKVTEKGKDVELRCDPISGHTALYWYRQSLGQGLEFLIYFQGNSAPDKSGLPSDRFSAERTGGSVSTLTIQRTQQEDSAVYLCASSTTGDQPQHFGDGTRLSIL.

A single count supports this clonotype. This could be a read error, since a much larger clone is one nucleotide away. This chain connects TRBV11-2 to TRBJ1-5; TRBD1 is a possible D gene (5 bases). Trimming took off 3 bases at V and 10 bases at J, with 13 bases between the two ends. The CDR3 is 13 residues long. Per the germline V gene, CDR1 is SGHAT and CDR2 is FQNNGV. The CDR3 sequence: CASSLGESSPQHF. The CDR3 DNA follows: TGTGCCAGCAGCTTGGGGGAAAGCAGCCCCCAGCATTTT.

On this clonotype itself: A much larger clone differs by one base, so this may be a read error. The chain combines TRBV4-1 with TRBJ1-2; D call uncertain. The germline V gene encodes CDR1 MGHRA and CDR2 YSYEKL. This CDR3 spans 15 amino acids. DNA for the CDR3: TGCGCCAGCAGCCAAGATACGGGCAGTAACTATAGCTACACCTTC. Translation gives CASSQDTGSNYSYTF.

The chain has TRBV3-1 and TRBJ1-2; 7 nucleotides align to TRBD1. CDR3 length equals 16 residues. CDR1 LGHDT and CDR2 YNNKEL come from the germline V gene (reference sequence). J lost 1 base, V lost 4 bases, and 9 bases had no gene match. CDR3 in amino acids: CASSRGTAPFNYGYTF. The DNA for the CDR3 is TGTGCCAGCAGCCGCGGGACAGCTCCGTTTAACTATGGCTACACCTTC.

This clonotype was found a few times. The V gene is TRBV4-3, the J gene TRBJ2-5, with D possibly matching TRBD2 (5 bases). Germline V gene lookup returns CDR1 LGHNA and CDR2 YSLEER. V lost 1 base, J lost 4 bases, and 13 bases lay in between. The CDR3 has 15 residues. This CDR3 is CASSQGLLEGETQYF. The CDR3 DNA reads as TGCGCCAGCAGCCAAGGTCTACTAGAAGGAGAGACCCAGTACTTC.

This clonotype has only a few counts. The genes are TRBV5-5 and TRBJ1-4, with a possible D match to TRBD1 (5 bases). The CDR3 consists of 16 residues. Trimming shortened V by 4 bases and J by 8 bases, and 21 bases separated the two germline ends. Germline CDR1 reads SGHKS; CDR2 reads YYEKEE (reference sequence). CDR3 in amino acids: CASSPTLGVSAEKLFF. CDR3 in DNA: TGTGCCAGCAGCCCCACCCTGGGGGTGAGCGCGGAAAAACTGTTTTTT.